These T cell receptor beta chains were read from a single sample in a study of neoadjuvant nivolumab and ipilimumab in lung cancer. TCRdb's copy holds only in-frame clones and misses some; the assay was immunoSEQ multiplex PCR. Of 15,000 to 20,000 clones in the sample, approximately 79% were seen once. The specimen was tumor tissue, collected after neoadjuvant nivolumab, alone or with ipilimumab, at or shortly before surgery. The receptors were sampled from an adult with non-small cell lung cancer. Each CDR3 is given with its conserved first and last residue. D genes are given only for firm matches. Some rows have no size entry. The others give once, few or many, or a class for an expanded clone.

d_gene: -
j_gene: TRBJ1-2
v_gene: TRBV28
abundance: -
CDR3aa: CASSFGRINYGYTF
CDR3nt: TGTGCCAGCAGTTTCGGAAGGATAAACTATGGCTACACCTTC

d_gene: -
j_gene: TRBJ2-1
v_gene: TRBV10-1
abundance: -
CDR3aa: CASKGVGADNEQFF
CDR3nt: TGCGCCAGCAAGGGGGTGGGGGCGGATAATGAGCAGTTCTTC

d_gene: -
j_gene: TRBJ2-3
v_gene: TRBV5-1
abundance: -
CDR3aa: CAGSLAGTDTQYF
CDR3nt: TGCGCCGGCAGCCTGGCGGGGACAGATACGCAGTATTTT

d_gene: -
j_gene: TRBJ1-1
v_gene: TRBV10-2
abundance: -
CDR3aa: CASGRNTEAFF
CDR3nt: TGCGCCAGCGGGCGGAACACTGAAGCTTTCTTT

d_gene: -
j_gene: TRBJ1-1
v_gene: TRBV5-6
abundance: -
CDR3aa: CASSPLRLPDLTEAFF
CDR3nt: TGTGCCAGCAGCCCTTTGCGGTTGCCAGACCTCACTGAAGCTTTCTTT

d_gene: TRBD2
j_gene: TRBJ2-1
v_gene: TRBV18
abundance: -
CDR3aa: CASSPRLAGDSSYNEQFF
CDR3nt: TGTGCCAGCTCACCACGGCTAGCGGGGGATAGCTCCTACAATGAGCAGTTCTTC

d_gene: -
j_gene: TRBJ2-5
v_gene: TRBV14
abundance: -
CDR3aa: CASKTTLPGRLETQYF
CDR3nt: TGTGCCAGCAAAACCACATTACCGGGGCGATTAGAGACCCAGTACTTC

d_gene: -
j_gene: TRBJ2-5
v_gene: TRBV30
abundance: -
CDR3aa: CAGSLRETQYF
CDR3nt: TGTGCCGGATCGCTTCGGGAGACCCAGTACTTC

d_gene: TRBD1
j_gene: TRBJ1-6
v_gene: TRBV2
abundance: -
CDR3aa: CASSGTGTNSPLHF
CDR3nt: TGTGCCAGCAGTGGGACAGGCACTAATTCACCCCTCCACTTT

d_gene: -
j_gene: TRBJ2-3
v_gene: TRBV4-1
abundance: -
CDR3aa: CASSQVTISDTQYF
CDR3nt: TGCGCCAGCAGCCAAGTGACAATTTCAGATACGCAGTATTTT

d_gene: TRBD1
j_gene: TRBJ2-7
v_gene: TRBV18
abundance: -
CDR3aa: CASSPRPGTGIEQYF
CDR3nt: TGTGCCAGCTCACCCCGTCCCGGGACAGGGATCGAGCAGTACTTC

d_gene: -
j_gene: TRBJ2-2
v_gene: TRBV7-2
abundance: -
CDR3aa: CASSRKSGITGELFF
CDR3nt: TGTGCCAGCAGCCGTAAAAGTGGGATCACCGGGGAGCTGTTTTTT

d_gene: -
j_gene: TRBJ1-3
v_gene: TRBV25-1
abundance: -
CDR3aa: CASSVLDSSRNTIYF
CDR3nt: TGTGCCAGCAGTGTCCTAGACAGCAGCCGAAACACCATATATTTT

d_gene: -
j_gene: TRBJ2-1
v_gene: TRBV5-4
abundance: -
CDR3aa: CASSLGVMVSYNEQFF
CDR3nt: TGTGCCAGCAGCTTGGGGGTAATGGTCTCCTACAATGAGCAGTTCTTC

d_gene: -
j_gene: TRBJ2-5
v_gene: TRBV6-1
abundance: few
CDR3aa: CASRDGPTEYF
CDR3nt: TGTGCCAGCAGGGATGGACCCACTGAGTACTTC

d_gene: -
j_gene: TRBJ1-5
v_gene: TRBV7-2
abundance: -
CDR3aa: CASSLARQPQHF
CDR3nt: TGTGCCAGCAGCTTAGCGCGTCAGCCCCAGCATTTT

d_gene: -
j_gene: TRBJ1-5
v_gene: TRBV30
abundance: -
CDR3aa: CAWSGGPNQPQHF
CDR3nt: TGTGCCTGGAGTGGTGGCCCTAATCAGCCCCAGCATTTT

d_gene: -
j_gene: TRBJ2-5
v_gene: TRBV14
abundance: once
CDR3aa: CASSQPTGGRTETQYF
CDR3nt: TGTGCCAGCAGTCAGCCCACGGGGGGCAGGACTGAGACCCAGTACTTC

d_gene: -
j_gene: TRBJ2-2
v_gene: TRBV6-5
abundance: -
CDR3aa: CASRSQTGELFF
CDR3nt: TGTGCCAGCAGATCTCAGACCGGGGAGCTGTTTTTT

d_gene: -
j_gene: TRBJ1-2
v_gene: TRBV5-1
abundance: -
CDR3aa: CASSFSTTNYGYTF
CDR3nt: TGCGCCAGCAGCTTTTCGACAACTAACTATGGCTACACCTTC

d_gene: -
j_gene: TRBJ1-5
v_gene: TRBV30
abundance: -
CDR3aa: CAWSQLSGRGQPQHF
CDR3nt: TGTGCCTGGAGTCAGCTCTCCGGGAGGGGTCAGCCCCAGCATTTT

d_gene: -
j_gene: TRBJ2-4
v_gene: TRBV5-4
abundance: -
CDR3aa: CASSFPGSGFIQYF
CDR3nt: TGTGCCAGCAGCTTCCCAGGGTCGGGGTTCATTCAGTACTTC

d_gene: -
j_gene: TRBJ1-2
v_gene: TRBV2
abundance: -
CDR3aa: CASSLLRTGEVNGYTF
CDR3nt: TGTGCCAGCAGTCTACTTAGAACCGGGGAGGTAAATGGCTACACCTTC

d_gene: -
j_gene: TRBJ1-1
v_gene: TRBV7-2
abundance: once
CDR3aa: CASSLAHGNTEAFF
CDR3nt: TGTGCCAGCAGCTTAGCTCACGGGAACACTGAAGCTTTCTTT

d_gene: -
j_gene: TRBJ1-2
v_gene: TRBV9
abundance: -
CDR3aa: CASSVGGYNYGYTF
CDR3nt: TGTGCCAGCAGCGTTGGGGGGTACAACTATGGCTACACCTTC

d_gene: -
j_gene: TRBJ2-5
v_gene: TRBV28
abundance: few
CDR3aa: CASSAPPGETQYF
CDR3nt: TGTGCCAGCAGCGCCCCGCCAGGGGAGACCCAGTACTTC

d_gene: -
j_gene: TRBJ2-1
v_gene: TRBV5-1
abundance: once
CDR3aa: CASSLGARPTNEQFF
CDR3nt: TGCGCCAGCAGCTTGGGTGCCCGCCCGACCAATGAGCAGTTCTTC

d_gene: -
j_gene: TRBJ1-5
v_gene: TRBV29-1
abundance: -
CDR3aa: CSVAGLYGGPQHF
CDR3nt: TGCAGCGTCGCAGGACTTTATGGGGGGCCCCAGCATTTT

d_gene: -
j_gene: TRBJ2-3
v_gene: TRBV2
abundance: -
CDR3aa: CASSGGVYTQYF
CDR3nt: TGTGCCAGCAGTGGAGGGGTCTATACGCAGTATTTT

d_gene: TRBD1
j_gene: TRBJ1-1
v_gene: TRBV11-2
abundance: -
CDR3aa: CASSSRGVDRFTEAFF
CDR3nt: TGTGCCAGCAGCTCCAGGGGGGTAGACAGGTTCACTGAAGCTTTCTTT

d_gene: -
j_gene: TRBJ1-1
v_gene: TRBV5-5
abundance: once
CDR3aa: CASSLTGTYTEAFF
CDR3nt: TGTGCCAGCAGCTTAACCGGGACCTACACTGAAGCTTTCTTT

d_gene: TRBD2
j_gene: TRBJ2-7
v_gene: TRBV27
abundance: -
CDR3aa: CASSFITGGKYEQYF
CDR3nt: TGTGCCAGCAGTTTTATCACGGGGGGAAAGTACGAGCAGTACTTC

d_gene: TRBD1
j_gene: TRBJ1-1
v_gene: TRBV25-1
abundance: -
CDR3aa: CASSGDRGRTEAFF
CDR3nt: TGTGCCAGCAGTGGAGACAGGGGGCGAACTGAAGCTTTCTTT

d_gene: -
j_gene: TRBJ2-7
v_gene: TRBV28
abundance: -
CDR3aa: CASSSGDRTLEQYF
CDR3nt: TGTGCCAGCAGTTCGGGTGACAGAACGCTCGAGCAGTACTTC

d_gene: -
j_gene: TRBJ1-2
v_gene: TRBV7-9
abundance: medium-sized
CDR3aa: CASSAANEDGYTF
CDR3nt: TGTGCCAGCAGCGCCGCGAACGAAGATGGCTACACCTTC

d_gene: -
j_gene: TRBJ2-1
v_gene: TRBV6-6
abundance: -
CDR3aa: CASRGSYNEQFF
CDR3nt: TGTGCCAGCCGAGGGAGCTACAATGAGCAGTTCTTC

d_gene: -
j_gene: TRBJ1-4
v_gene: TRBV4-3
abundance: -
CDR3aa: CASSQVMSLNEKLFF
CDR3nt: TGCGCCAGCAGCCAAGTCATGTCTTTGAATGAAAAACTGTTTTTT

d_gene: -
j_gene: TRBJ2-2
v_gene: TRBV7-9
abundance: -
CDR3aa: CASSPGRKNTGELFF
CDR3nt: TGTGCCAGCAGCCCGGGACGGAAGAACACCGGGGAGCTGTTTTTT

d_gene: -
j_gene: TRBJ2-7
v_gene: TRBV5-1
abundance: -
CDR3aa: CASSLAWEPYEQYF
CDR3nt: TGCGCCAGCAGCTTGGCATGGGAACCCTACGAGCAGTACTTC

d_gene: -
j_gene: TRBJ1-2
v_gene: TRBV6-6
abundance: -
CDR3aa: CASSFDRNYGYTF
CDR3nt: TGTGCCAGCAGTTTCGACAGAAACTATGGCTACACCTTC

d_gene: TRBD1
j_gene: TRBJ2-2
v_gene: TRBV5-1
abundance: once
CDR3aa: CASSPRDRGTGELFF
CDR3nt: TGCGCCAGCAGCCCTCGGGACAGGGGAACCGGGGAGCTGTTTTTT

d_gene: TRBD2
j_gene: TRBJ2-5
v_gene: TRBV7-9
abundance: -
CDR3aa: CASSFGGGETQYF
CDR3nt: TGTGCCAGCAGCTTTGGGGGGGGAGAGACCCAGTACTTC

d_gene: TRBD1
j_gene: TRBJ2-2
v_gene: TRBV4-3
abundance: -
CDR3aa: CASSRKRTGINTGELFF
CDR3nt: TGCGCCAGCAGCCGCAAACGGACAGGGATTAACACCGGGGAGCTGTTTTTT

d_gene: TRBD2
j_gene: TRBJ2-1
v_gene: TRBV7-8
abundance: -
CDR3aa: CASSFQGTSFRNEQFF
CDR3nt: TGTGCCAGCAGCTTTCAAGGGACTAGTTTTAGGAATGAGCAGTTCTTC

d_gene: -
j_gene: TRBJ2-2
v_gene: TRBV18
abundance: -
CDR3aa: CASSLGTRNTGELFF
CDR3nt: TGTGCCAGCTCCCTTGGGACACGGAACACCGGGGAGCTGTTTTTT

d_gene: -
j_gene: TRBJ2-3
v_gene: TRBV5-4
abundance: -
CDR3aa: CASSFDGRDTDTQYF
CDR3nt: TGTGCCAGCAGCTTTGATGGGAGAGACACAGATACGCAGTATTTT

d_gene: TRBD2
j_gene: TRBJ2-1
v_gene: TRBV4-3
abundance: -
CDR3aa: CASSQDLGGGPYNEQFF
CDR3nt: TGCGCCAGCAGCCAAGATCTCGGCGGGGGGCCCTACAATGAGCAGTTCTTC

d_gene: TRBD1
j_gene: TRBJ1-1
v_gene: TRBV6-5
abundance: once
CDR3aa: CASSHLTGVTEAFF
CDR3nt: TGTGCCAGCAGTCACTTGACAGGGGTCACTGAAGCTTTCTTT

d_gene: -
j_gene: TRBJ2-1
v_gene: TRBV5-8
abundance: -
CDR3aa: CASSSLPGEQFF
CDR3nt: TGTGCCAGCAGCTCATTACCGGGAGAGCAGTTCTTC

d_gene: -
j_gene: TRBJ2-1
v_gene: TRBV7-2
abundance: -
CDR3aa: CASSLVGLSQFF
CDR3nt: TGTGCCAGCAGCTTAGTGGGGCTGTCGCAGTTCTTC